This T cell receptor beta chain was captured by sequencing in a study of shared clonotypes between healthy human individuals. V gave up 4 bases and J gave up 8 bases; unmatched junction bases: 2. The CDR3 length is 11 residues. CDR1 and CDR2 from the germline V gene are LNHDA and SQIVND (reference sequence). This table comes from immunoSEQ multiplex PCR, and its TCRdb copy is limited to in-frame clones, with some not included. In the table there are hundreds of thousands of clones, 90% to 97% of which are singletons. The gene calls are TRBV19 and TRBJ2-7, with 7 bases matching TRBD1. Sequencing used naive CD4+ T cells sorted from blood. Sample subset: CD45RA+ positively selected. The receptor was derived from a woman aged 25-40 years in good health. CDR3 sequence (DNA): TGTGCCAGTAGTAGACAGGGAAAGCAGTACTTC. Encoded protein: CASSRQGKQYF.